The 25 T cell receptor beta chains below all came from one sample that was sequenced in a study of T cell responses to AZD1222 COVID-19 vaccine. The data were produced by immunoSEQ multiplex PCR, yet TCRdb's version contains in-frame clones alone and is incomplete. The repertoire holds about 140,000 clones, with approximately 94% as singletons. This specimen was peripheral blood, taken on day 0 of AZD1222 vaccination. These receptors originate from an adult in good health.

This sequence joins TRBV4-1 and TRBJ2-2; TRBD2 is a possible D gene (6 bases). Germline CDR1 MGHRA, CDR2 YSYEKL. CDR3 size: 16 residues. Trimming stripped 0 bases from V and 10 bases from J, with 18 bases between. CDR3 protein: CASSQEGTAPSSELFF. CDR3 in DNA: TGCGCCAGCAGCCAAGAGGGGACTGCCCCTTCTTCGGAGCTGTTTTTT.

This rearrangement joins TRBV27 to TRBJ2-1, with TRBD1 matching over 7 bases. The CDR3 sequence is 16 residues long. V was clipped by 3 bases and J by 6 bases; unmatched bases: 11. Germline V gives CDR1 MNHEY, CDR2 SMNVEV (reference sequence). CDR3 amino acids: CASSFHWTGARNEQFF. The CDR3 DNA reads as TGTGCCAGCAGTTTTCATTGGACAGGAGCCCGCAATGAGCAGTTCTTC.

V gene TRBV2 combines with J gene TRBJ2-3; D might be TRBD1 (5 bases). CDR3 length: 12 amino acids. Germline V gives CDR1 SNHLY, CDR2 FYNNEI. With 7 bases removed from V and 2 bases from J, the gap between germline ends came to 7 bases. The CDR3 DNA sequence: TGTGCCAGCAAACAGGACACAGATACGCAGTATTTT. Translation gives CASKQDTDTQYF.

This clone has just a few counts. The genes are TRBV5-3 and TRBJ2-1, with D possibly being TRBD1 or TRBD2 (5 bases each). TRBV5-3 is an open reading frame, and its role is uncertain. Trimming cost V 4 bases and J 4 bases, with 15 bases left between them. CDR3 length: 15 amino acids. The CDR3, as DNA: TGTGCCAGAAGCGGGGGACCGCCCAATTACAATGAGCAGTTCTTC. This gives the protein CARSGGPPNYNEQFF.

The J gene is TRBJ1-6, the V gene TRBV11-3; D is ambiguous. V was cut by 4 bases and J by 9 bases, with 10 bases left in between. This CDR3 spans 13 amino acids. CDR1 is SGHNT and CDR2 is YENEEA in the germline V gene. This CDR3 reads CASSWARGSPLHF. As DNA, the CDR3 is TGTGCCAGCAGCTGGGCGCGGGGTTCACCCCTCCACTTT.

CDR3: CASSRSANYGYTF. The CDR3 coding sequence is TGCGCCAGCAGCCGGTCCGCTAACTATGGCTACACCTTC. The chain has TRBV4-3 and TRBJ1-2; D ambiguous. V gave up 4 bases and J gave up 0 bases, with 6 bases separating them. Germline assignment: CDR1 LGHNA and CDR2 YSLEER. The CDR3 sequence is 13 residues long.

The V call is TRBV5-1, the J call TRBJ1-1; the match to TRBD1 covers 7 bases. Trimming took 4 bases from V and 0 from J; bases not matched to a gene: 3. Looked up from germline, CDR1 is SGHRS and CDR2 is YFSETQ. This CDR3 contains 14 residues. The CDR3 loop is CASSTGQLNTEAFF. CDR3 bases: TGCGCCAGCAGCACGGGACAGCTGAACACTGAAGCTTTCTTT.

The CDR3 nucleotides are TGTGCCTCCCCAAGCGGAGGGTCGGGCTATGGCTACACCTTC. Protein product: CASPSGGSGYGYTF. V and J are TRBV30 and TRBJ1-2, with no clear D. The V end lost 7 bases, the J end lost 4 bases, and 19 bases lay between the germline ends. CDR1 is GTSNPN and CDR2 is SVGIG in the germline V gene (reference sequence). The CDR3 is 14 amino acids.

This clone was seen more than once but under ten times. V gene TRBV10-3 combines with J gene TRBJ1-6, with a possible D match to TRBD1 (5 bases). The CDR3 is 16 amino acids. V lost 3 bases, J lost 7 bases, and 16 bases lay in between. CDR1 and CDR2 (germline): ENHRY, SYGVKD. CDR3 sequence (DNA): TGTGCCATCAGTGAAGGGGACCGGGTGGGGAATTCACCCCTCCACTTT. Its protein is CAISEGDRVGNSPLHF.

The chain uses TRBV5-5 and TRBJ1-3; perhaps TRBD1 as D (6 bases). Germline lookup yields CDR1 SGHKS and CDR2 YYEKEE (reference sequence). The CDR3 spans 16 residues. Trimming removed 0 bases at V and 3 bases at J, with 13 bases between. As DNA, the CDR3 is TGTGCCAGCAGCTTGGCAACCACAGGGTTTGGAAACACCATATATTTT. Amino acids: CASSLATTGFGNTIYF.

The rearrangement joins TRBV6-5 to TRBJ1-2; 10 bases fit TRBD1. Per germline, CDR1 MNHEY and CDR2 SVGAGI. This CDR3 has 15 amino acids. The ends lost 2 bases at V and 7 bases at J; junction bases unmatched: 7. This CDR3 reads CASSYTGTGVGGYTF. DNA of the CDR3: TGTGCCAGCAGTTACACCGGGACAGGGGTTGGTGGCTACACCTTC.

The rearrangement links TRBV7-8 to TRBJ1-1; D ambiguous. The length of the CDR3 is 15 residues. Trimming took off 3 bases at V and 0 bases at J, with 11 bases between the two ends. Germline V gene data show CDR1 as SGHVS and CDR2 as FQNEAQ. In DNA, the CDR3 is TGTGCCAGCAGCTTTTTTAGAGACGTGAACACTGAAGCTTTCTTT. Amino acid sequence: CASSFFRDVNTEAFF.

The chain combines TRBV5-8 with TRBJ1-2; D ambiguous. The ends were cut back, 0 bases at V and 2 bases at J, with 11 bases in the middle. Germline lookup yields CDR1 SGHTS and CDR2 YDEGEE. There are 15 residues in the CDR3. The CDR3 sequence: CASSLASPANYGYTF. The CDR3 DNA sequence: TGTGCCAGCAGCTTGGCGAGTCCGGCGAACTATGGCTACACCTTC.

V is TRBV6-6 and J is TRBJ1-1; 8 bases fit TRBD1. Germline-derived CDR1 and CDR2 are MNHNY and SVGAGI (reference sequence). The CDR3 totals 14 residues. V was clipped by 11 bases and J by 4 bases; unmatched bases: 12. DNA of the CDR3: TGTGCCGCCCAGAGGGCAGGGGGCGGCACTGAAGCTTTCTTT. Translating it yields CAAQRAGGGTEAFF.

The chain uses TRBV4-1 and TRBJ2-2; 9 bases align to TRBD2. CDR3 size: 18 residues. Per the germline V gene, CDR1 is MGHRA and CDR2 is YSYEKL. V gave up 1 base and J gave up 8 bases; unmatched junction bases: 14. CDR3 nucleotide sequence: TGCGCCAGCAGCCAAGTCGGGCTAGCGGGGCCCGGGAGGGGGGAGCTGTTTTTT. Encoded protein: CASSQVGLAGPGRGELFF.

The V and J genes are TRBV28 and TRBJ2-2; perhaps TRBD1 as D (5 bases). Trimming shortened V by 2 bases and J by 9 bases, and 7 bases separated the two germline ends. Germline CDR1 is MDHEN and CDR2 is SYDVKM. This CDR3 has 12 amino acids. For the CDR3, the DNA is TGTGCCAGCAGTTTACCAGGGAGGGAGCTGTTTTTT. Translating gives CASSLPGRELFF.

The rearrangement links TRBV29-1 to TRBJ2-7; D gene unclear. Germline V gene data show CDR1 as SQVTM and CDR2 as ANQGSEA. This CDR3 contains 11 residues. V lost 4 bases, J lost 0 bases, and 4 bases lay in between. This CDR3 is CSVVRSYEQYF. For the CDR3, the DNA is TGCAGCGTTGTGCGCTCCTACGAGCAGTACTTC.

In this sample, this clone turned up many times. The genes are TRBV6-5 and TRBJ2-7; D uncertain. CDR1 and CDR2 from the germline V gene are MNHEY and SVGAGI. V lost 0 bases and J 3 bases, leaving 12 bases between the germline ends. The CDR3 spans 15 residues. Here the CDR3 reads CASSYSSGSSYEQYF. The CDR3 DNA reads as TGTGCCAGCAGTTACTCTTCCGGGTCCAGCTACGAGCAGTACTTC.

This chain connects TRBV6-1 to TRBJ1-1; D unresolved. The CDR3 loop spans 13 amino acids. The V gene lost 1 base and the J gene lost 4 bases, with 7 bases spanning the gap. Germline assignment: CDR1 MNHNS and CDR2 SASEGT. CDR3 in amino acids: CASSEGFFTEAFF. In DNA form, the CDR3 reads TGTGCCAGCAGTGAAGGTTTTTTCACTGAAGCTTTCTTT.

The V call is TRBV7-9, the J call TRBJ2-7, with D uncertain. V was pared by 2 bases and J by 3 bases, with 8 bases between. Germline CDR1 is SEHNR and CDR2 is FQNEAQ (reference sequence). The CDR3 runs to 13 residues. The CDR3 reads CASSLRLNYEQYF. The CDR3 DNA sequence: TGTGCCAGCAGCTTACGTCTGAACTACGAGCAGTACTTC.

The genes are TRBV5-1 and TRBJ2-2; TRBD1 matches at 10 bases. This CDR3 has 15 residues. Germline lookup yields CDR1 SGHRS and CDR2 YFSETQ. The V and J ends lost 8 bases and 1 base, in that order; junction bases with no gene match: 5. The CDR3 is CARPGQGRNTGELFF. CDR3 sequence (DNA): TGCGCCAGACCGGGACAGGGGCGGAACACCGGGGAGCTGTTTTTT.

CDR3 sequence (DNA): TGTGCCAGCAGTCAAACGTACGGAGACTATGGCTACACCTTC. Amino acids: CASSQTYGDYGYTF. V is TRBV6-5 and J is TRBJ1-2, with D unclear. The CDR3 covers 14 residues. V was trimmed by 5 bases and J by 3 bases, leaving 13 bases between them. Germline V gives CDR1 MNHEY, CDR2 SVGAGI.

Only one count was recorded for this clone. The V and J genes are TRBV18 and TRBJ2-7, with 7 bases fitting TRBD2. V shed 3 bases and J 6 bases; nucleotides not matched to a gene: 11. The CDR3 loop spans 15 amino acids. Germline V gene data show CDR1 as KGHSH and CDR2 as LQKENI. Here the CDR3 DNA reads TGTGCCAGCTCACCCCGCGGGGGACCCACGGGCGAGCAGTACTTC. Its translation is CASSPRGGPTGEQYF.

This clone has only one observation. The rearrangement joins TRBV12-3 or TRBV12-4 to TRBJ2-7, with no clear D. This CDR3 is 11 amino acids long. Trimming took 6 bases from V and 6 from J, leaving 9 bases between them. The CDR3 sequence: CASSSFSEQYF. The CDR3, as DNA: TGTGCCAGCAGCTCGTTCTCCGAGCAGTACTTC.

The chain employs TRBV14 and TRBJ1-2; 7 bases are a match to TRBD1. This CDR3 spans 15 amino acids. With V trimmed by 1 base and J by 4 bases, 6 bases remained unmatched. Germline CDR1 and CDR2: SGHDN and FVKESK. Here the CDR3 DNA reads TGTGCCAGCAGCCAAGGACAGGGAGAGTTCTATGGCTACACCTTC. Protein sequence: CASSQGQGEFYGYTF.